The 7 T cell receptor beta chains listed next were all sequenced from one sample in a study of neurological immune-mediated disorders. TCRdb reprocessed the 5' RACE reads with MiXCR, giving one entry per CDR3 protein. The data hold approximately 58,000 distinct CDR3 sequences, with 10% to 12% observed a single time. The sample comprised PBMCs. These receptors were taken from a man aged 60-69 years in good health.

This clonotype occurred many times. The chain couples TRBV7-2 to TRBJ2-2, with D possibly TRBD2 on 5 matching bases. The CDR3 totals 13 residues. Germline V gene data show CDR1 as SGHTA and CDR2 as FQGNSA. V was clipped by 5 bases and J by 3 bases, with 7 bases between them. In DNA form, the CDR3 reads TGTGCCAGCAGCCCGAGGGACACCGGGGAGCTGTTTTTT. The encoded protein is CASSPRDTGELFF.

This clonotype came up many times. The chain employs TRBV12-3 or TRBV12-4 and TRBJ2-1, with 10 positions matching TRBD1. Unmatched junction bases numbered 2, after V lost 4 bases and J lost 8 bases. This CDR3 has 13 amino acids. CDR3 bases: TGTGCCAGCAGTTCGACAGGGGGCTATGAGCAGTTCTTC. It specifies CASSSTGGYEQFF.

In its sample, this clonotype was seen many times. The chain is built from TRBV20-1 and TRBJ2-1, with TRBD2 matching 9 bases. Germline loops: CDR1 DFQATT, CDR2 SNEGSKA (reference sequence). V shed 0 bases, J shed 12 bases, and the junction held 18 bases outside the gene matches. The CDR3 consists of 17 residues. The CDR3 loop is CSARDVAGGWGLAMQFF. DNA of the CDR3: TGCAGTGCTAGAGATGTCGCGGGGGGGTGGGGACTAGCCATGCAGTTCTTC.

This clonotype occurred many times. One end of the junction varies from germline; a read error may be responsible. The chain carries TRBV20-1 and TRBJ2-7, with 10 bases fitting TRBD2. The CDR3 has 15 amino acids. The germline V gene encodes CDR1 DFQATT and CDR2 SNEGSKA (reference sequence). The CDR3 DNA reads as TGCAGTGCTGGAGATAGCGGGGGGACGGCCTACGAGCAGTACTTC. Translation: CSAGDSGGTAYEQYF.

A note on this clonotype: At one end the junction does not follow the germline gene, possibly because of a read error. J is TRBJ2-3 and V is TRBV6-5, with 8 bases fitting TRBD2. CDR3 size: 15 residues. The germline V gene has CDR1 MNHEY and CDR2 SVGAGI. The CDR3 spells CASSSLTSATDTKYF. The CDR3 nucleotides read TGTGCCAGCAGCTCCCTGACTAGCGCCACAGATACGAAGTATTTT.

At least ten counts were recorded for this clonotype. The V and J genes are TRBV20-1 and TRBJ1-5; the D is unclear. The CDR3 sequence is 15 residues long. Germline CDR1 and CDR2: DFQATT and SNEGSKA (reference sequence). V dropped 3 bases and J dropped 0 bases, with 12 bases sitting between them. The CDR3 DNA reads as TGCAGTGCTAGGCAGAATGTCTATAGCAATCAGCCCCAGCATTTT. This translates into CSARQNVYSNQPQHF.

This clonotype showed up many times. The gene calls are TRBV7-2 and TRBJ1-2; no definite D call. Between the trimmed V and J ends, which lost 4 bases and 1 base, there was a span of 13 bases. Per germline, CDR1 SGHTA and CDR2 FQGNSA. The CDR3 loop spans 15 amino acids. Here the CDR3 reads CASSSQTGNNYGYTF. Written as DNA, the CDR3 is TGTGCCAGCAGCTCCCAGACGGGGAATAACTATGGCTACACCTTC.